These T cell receptor beta chains were read from a single sample in a study of OX40 agonist ivuxolimab in advanced cancers. This table comes from immunoSEQ multiplex PCR, and its TCRdb copy is limited to in-frame clones, with some not included. The sample yields 55,000 to 85,000 clones, about nine tenths seen once. The source material was CD4+ or CD8+ T cells sorted from blood, sampled in a trial of the OX40 agonist ivuxolimab. The source is an adult with an advanced solid tumor such as melanoma, head and neck, liver or kidney cancer. The CDR3 runs from the conserved cysteine through the conserved F or W. A D gene is named only where the DNA matches it firmly. The size entry is marked missing in some rows and otherwise reads once, few, many or a size class.

clone_size: few; v_call: TRBV6-1; d_call: NA; j_call: TRBJ1-4; cdr3_nt: TGTGCCAGCAGTGGGATGTTGGCGAATTCTGAAAAACTGTTTTTT; cdr3_aa: CASSGMLANSEKLFF
clone_size: NA; v_call: TRBV10-3; d_call: NA; j_call: TRBJ1-6; cdr3_nt: TGTGCCATCAGCAAATCCCTAATTCGGGGCCGATCCCGGGACACAAGGAATTCACCCCTCCACTTT; cdr3_aa: CAISKSLIRGRSRDTRNSPLHF
clone_size: NA; v_call: TRBV28; d_call: NA; j_call: TRBJ2-3; cdr3_nt: TGTGCCAGCAGCCTAACGGCAAGAGGATCCTACAGCGTTACGCAGTATTTT; cdr3_aa: CASSLTARGSYSVTQYF
clone_size: NA; v_call: TRBV29-1; d_call: TRBD1; j_call: TRBJ1-1; cdr3_nt: TGCAGCGTTGAAAACAGGGGGAACACTGAAGCTTTCTTT; cdr3_aa: CSVENRGNTEAFF
clone_size: once; v_call: TRBV18; d_call: TRBD2; j_call: TRBJ2-1; cdr3_nt: TGTGCCAGCTCGCTTAGCGGGGGTACTTACAATGAGCAGTTCTTC; cdr3_aa: CASSLSGGTYNEQFF
clone_size: NA; v_call: TRBV5-6; d_call: NA; j_call: TRBJ1-3; cdr3_nt: TGTGCCAGCAGCTTGGGGGACCGGACCCGGGCCGGAAACACCATATATTTT; cdr3_aa: CASSLGDRTRAGNTIYF
clone_size: NA; v_call: TRBV4-2; d_call: NA; j_call: TRBJ2-7; cdr3_nt: TGTGCCAGCAGCCAAGAGAGGGCACAGGGCTCCTACGAGCAGTACTTC; cdr3_aa: CASSQERAQGSYEQYF
clone_size: NA; v_call: TRBV27; d_call: TRBD1; j_call: TRBJ1-3; cdr3_nt: TGTGCCAGCAGTTTTTATCCAACGACAGGGAGGTGGTTGAATCAGTCTGGAAACACCATATATTTT; cdr3_aa: CASSFYPTTGRWLNQSGNTIYF
clone_size: NA; v_call: TRBV15; d_call: NA; j_call: TRBJ1-2; cdr3_nt: TGTGCCACCCGATCTGGCAGGGGCATTGTAAACTATGGCTACACCTTC; cdr3_aa: CATRSGRGIVNYGYTF
clone_size: NA; v_call: TRBV27; d_call: NA; j_call: TRBJ2-1; cdr3_nt: TGTGCCAGCAGTCCCCGCTACGGCGGTTCCTACAATGAGCAGTTCTTC; cdr3_aa: CASSPRYGGSYNEQFF
clone_size: NA; v_call: TRBV6-1; d_call: NA; j_call: TRBJ1-1; cdr3_nt: TGTGCCAGCAGTGTTGAAGCCAACACTGAAGCTTTCTTT; cdr3_aa: CASSVEANTEAFF
clone_size: NA; v_call: TRBV19; d_call: NA; j_call: TRBJ2-7; cdr3_nt: TGTGCCAGTAGTACCATTGGACTGACCGGAACCTACGAGCAGTACTTC; cdr3_aa: CASSTIGLTGTYEQYF
clone_size: NA; v_call: TRBV7-3; d_call: NA; j_call: TRBJ2-3; cdr3_nt: TGTGCCAGCAGCTCCGGGTACACAGATACGCAGTATTTT; cdr3_aa: CASSSGYTDTQYF
clone_size: once; v_call: TRBV5-1; d_call: NA; j_call: TRBJ2-7; cdr3_nt: TGCGCCAGCAGCCCGGAGGCAGCCCGCTCCTACGAGCAGTACTTC; cdr3_aa: CASSPEAARSYEQYF
clone_size: NA; v_call: TRBV6-1; d_call: NA; j_call: TRBJ1-1; cdr3_nt: TGTGCCAGCAGAGGGGACTTGAACACTGAAGCTTTCTTT; cdr3_aa: CASRGDLNTEAFF
clone_size: NA; v_call: TRBV9; d_call: NA; j_call: TRBJ2-3; cdr3_nt: TGTGCCAGCAGCGTAGCGTCAGGGCAGTCCGCAGATACGCAGTATTTT; cdr3_aa: CASSVASGQSADTQYF
clone_size: NA; v_call: TRBV6-6; d_call: NA; j_call: TRBJ2-7; cdr3_nt: TGTGCCAGCAGCTTAGACCGGGACCGAGCCTACGAGCAGTACTTC; cdr3_aa: CASSLDRDRAYEQYF
clone_size: NA; v_call: TRBV7-2; d_call: TRBD1; j_call: TRBJ1-6; cdr3_nt: TGTGCCAGCAGCTTAGATTGGACAGGGGGTTCACCCCTCCACTTT; cdr3_aa: CASSLDWTGGSPLHF
clone_size: NA; v_call: TRBV5-1; d_call: NA; j_call: TRBJ1-3; cdr3_nt: TGCGCCAGCAGCTTGCGAGGTCTTGGAAACACCATATATTTT; cdr3_aa: CASSLRGLGNTIYF
clone_size: NA; v_call: TRBV10-1; d_call: TRBD1; j_call: TRBJ1-6; cdr3_nt: TGCGCCAGCAGTGAATTCCGGACAGGGGAATCACCCCTCCACTTT; cdr3_aa: CASSEFRTGESPLHF
clone_size: NA; v_call: TRBV18; d_call: NA; j_call: TRBJ2-7; cdr3_nt: TGTGCCAGCTCACCCTCTGGAAGCTACGAGCAGTACTTC; cdr3_aa: CASSPSGSYEQYF
clone_size: NA; v_call: TRBV9; d_call: TRBD1; j_call: TRBJ1-5; cdr3_nt: TGTGCCAGCAACCCAGGGGGACGGTCCTATCAGCCCCAGCATTTT; cdr3_aa: CASNPGGRSYQPQHF
clone_size: NA; v_call: TRBV2; d_call: NA; j_call: TRBJ2-2; cdr3_nt: TGTGCCAGCCGTGACAGGCGCAGCACCGGGGAGCTGTTTTTT; cdr3_aa: CASRDRRSTGELFF
clone_size: few; v_call: TRBV9; d_call: TRBD1; j_call: TRBJ2-7; cdr3_nt: TGTGCCAGCAGCGTAGGGGGACAGGGTAGGGTATACGAGCAGTACTTC; cdr3_aa: CASSVGGQGRVYEQYF
clone_size: NA; v_call: TRBV28; d_call: TRBD1; j_call: TRBJ1-4; cdr3_nt: TGTGCCAGCAGTCCCGGACAGGGGTGGGAAAAACTGTTTTTT; cdr3_aa: CASSPGQGWEKLFF
clone_size: NA; v_call: TRBV5-1; d_call: NA; j_call: TRBJ1-5; cdr3_nt: TGCGCCAGCAGCTTGCACCCGACTATGACAGGCGGGAATCAGCCCCAGCATTTT; cdr3_aa: CASSLHPTMTGGNQPQHF
clone_size: NA; v_call: TRBV6-1; d_call: NA; j_call: TRBJ1-3; cdr3_nt: TGTGCCAGCAGTCTCGACAGATCTGGAAACACCATATATTTT; cdr3_aa: CASSLDRSGNTIYF
clone_size: NA; v_call: TRBV11-2; d_call: NA; j_call: TRBJ1-1; cdr3_nt: TGTGCCAGCAGCTCCATGGGGTCCAGCGTGAACACTGAAGCTTTCTTT; cdr3_aa: CASSSMGSSVNTEAFF
clone_size: once; v_call: TRBV6-1; d_call: TRBD1; j_call: TRBJ1-2; cdr3_nt: TGTGCCAGCAGGGGGACAGGGGAAGGCTATGGCTACACCTTC; cdr3_aa: CASRGTGEGYGYTF
clone_size: NA; v_call: TRBV7-9; d_call: NA; j_call: TRBJ1-2; cdr3_nt: TGCGCCAGCAGCCTGCTGAGGGGCTACACCTTC; cdr3_aa: CASSLLRGYTF
clone_size: NA; v_call: TRBV4-3; d_call: NA; j_call: TRBJ1-1; cdr3_nt: TGCGCCAGCAGCCAAGATCCCGGGGGACTAGGAGTGAACACTGAAGCTTTCTTT; cdr3_aa: CASSQDPGGLGVNTEAFF
clone_size: NA; v_call: TRBV6-6; d_call: NA; j_call: TRBJ2-3; cdr3_nt: TGTGCCAGCAGTTACCGACTTCGGGATACGCAGTATTTT; cdr3_aa: CASSYRLRDTQYF
clone_size: NA; v_call: TRBV27; d_call: TRBD1; j_call: TRBJ2-5; cdr3_nt: TGTGCCAGCAGCTCCGGGACAGGGGGGTGGGGGACCCAGTACTTC; cdr3_aa: CASSSGTGGWGTQYF
clone_size: NA; v_call: TRBV6-1; d_call: NA; j_call: TRBJ1-6; cdr3_nt: TGTGCCAGCAGTGAGGGTCGGGGAAATTCACCCCTCCACTTT; cdr3_aa: CASSEGRGNSPLHF
clone_size: NA; v_call: TRBV7-9; d_call: NA; j_call: TRBJ1-1; cdr3_nt: TGTGCCAGCAGAGCACTTGGGGGAAACACTGAAGCTTTCTTT; cdr3_aa: CASRALGGNTEAFF
clone_size: few; v_call: TRBV2; d_call: NA; j_call: TRBJ1-3; cdr3_nt: TGTGCCAGCAGCACAGGTGCGGGGAACACCATATATTTT; cdr3_aa: CASSTGAGNTIYF
clone_size: NA; v_call: TRBV6-1; d_call: TRBD1; j_call: TRBJ1-6; cdr3_nt: TGTGCCAGCAGTGAAGGGGGGACAGGCTATTCACCCCTCCACTTT; cdr3_aa: CASSEGGTGYSPLHF
clone_size: NA; v_call: TRBV9; d_call: NA; j_call: TRBJ2-3; cdr3_nt: TGTGCCAGCAGCGTAGTTGGGGTCATCGGGGATACGCAGTATTTT; cdr3_aa: CASSVVGVIGDTQYF
clone_size: NA; v_call: TRBV19; d_call: NA; j_call: TRBJ2-3; cdr3_nt: TGTGCCAGTAGTTCGAGACTAGAGGCAGATACGCAGTATTTT; cdr3_aa: CASSSRLEADTQYF
clone_size: few; v_call: TRBV5-5; d_call: NA; j_call: TRBJ2-7; cdr3_nt: TGTGCCAGCAGCTCCTCGATCGGCTACGAGCAGTACTTC; cdr3_aa: CASSSSIGYEQYF
clone_size: NA; v_call: TRBV28; d_call: NA; j_call: TRBJ2-7; cdr3_nt: TGTGCCAGCAGCCTCCTCCGTAGGAGCTCCTACGAGCAGTACTTC; cdr3_aa: CASSLLRRSSYEQYF
clone_size: NA; v_call: TRBV5-6; d_call: NA; j_call: TRBJ1-4; cdr3_nt: TGTGCCAGCAGCGTACCTGGAACTAATGAAAAACTGTTTTTT; cdr3_aa: CASSVPGTNEKLFF
clone_size: NA; v_call: TRBV19; d_call: TRBD1; j_call: TRBJ1-1; cdr3_nt: TGTGCCAGCCGACGACAGGGGTCGGGCACTGAAGCTTTCTTT; cdr3_aa: CASRRQGSGTEAFF